This T cell receptor beta chain came from a study of cytomegalovirus exposure and HLA in healthy donors. Study context: The study's early data release held tens of millions of unique TCRs from HLA-typed donors. Overall study results and limits: Association of a missense DCLRE1C variant with TCR beta V- and J-gene trimming was reported in a later analysis. Most subjects had HLA-A and HLA-B alleles reportedly predicted accurately by TCR beta sequences. Highest at DRB1 and lowest at HLA-C, TCR association rates differed among HLA loci in a later analysis.

Trimming took 4 bases from V and 5 from J, leaving 6 bases between them. This CDR3 has 12 amino acids. Germline CDR1 SGHTA, CDR2 FQGNSA. It was with 60 Vbeta and 13 Jbeta primers that the PCR ran. Produced via immunoSEQ multiplex PCR; TCRdb's table is partial and in-frame only. This repertoire includes roughly 43,000 clones. A word on this clone: Its antigen is not known.

This clonotype originated in a woman aged 40 to 50 in good health and CMV-seronegative. The material sequenced was PBMCs. The chain employs TRBV7-2 and TRBJ1-5; D unclear. Here the CDR3 DNA reads TGTGCCAGCAGCTCTTTCCATCAGCCCCAGCATTTT. The encoded protein is CASSSFHQPQHF.